A single sample gave rise to the 19 T cell receptor beta chains below, sequenced in a study of human T cells and chemical hapten exposure. TCRdb analysed the RACE reads with MiXCR anew, one entry per CDR3 protein. The data show some 250,000 distinct CDR3 sequences, approximately 7.5% seen once. Time point defined: pre-sensitization, week 0. Treatment reported: therapeutic diphenylcyclopropenone sensitization with weekly scalp DPC. This material consisted of whole blood, taken in connection with sensitization to the hapten diphenylcyclopropenone (DPC). The receptors were sampled from a man younger than 35 with alopecia areata. Some clones in this sample may be carry-over from other donors' samples.

This clonotype came up many times. This chain links TRBV4-3 with TRBJ1-1; D is undetermined. Trimming left V 1 base short and J 0 bases short, with 3 bases between. Per germline, CDR1 LGHNA and CDR2 YSLEER. The CDR3 is 13 residues long. CDR3 DNA sequence: TGCGCCAGCAGCCAAGCTGTGAACACTGAAGCTTTCTTT. Amino acids: CASSQAVNTEAFF.

This clonotype was recorded a few times. The chain links TRBV4-3 to TRBJ1-1; D not resolved. CDR3 length equals 14 residues. Trimming stripped 0 bases from V and 7 bases from J, with 12 bases between. The germline V gene encodes CDR1 LGHNA and CDR2 YSLEER. CDR3 bases: TGCGCCAGCAGCCAAGACTACTTAGCAATTGAAGCTTTCTTT. Its translation is CASSQDYLAIEAFF.

This clonotype was found a few times. V gene TRBV5-1 combines with J gene TRBJ2-1; 7 bases map to TRBD1. CDR1 is SGHRS and CDR2 is YFSETQ in the germline V gene. The CDR3 has 15 residues. Germline trimming cut 4 bases from V and 5 bases from J; bases unmatched to any gene: 9. The CDR3 loop reads CASSAEQGVDNEQFF. The CDR3 DNA reads as TGCGCCAGCAGCGCCGAGCAGGGGGTAGACAATGAGCAGTTCTTC.

The chain uses TRBV5-5 and TRBJ2-7; the match to TRBD1 covers 7 bases. Germline CDR1 SGHKS, CDR2 YYEKEE (reference sequence). With 5 bases clipped from V and 3 bases from J, the junction kept 8 bases outside the gene matches. This CDR3 has 14 amino acids. The CDR3 coding sequence is TGTGCCAGCAGAACCCCGGGACAGTTCTACGAGCAGTACTTC. Translated, it gives CASRTPGQFYEQYF.

V and J are TRBV4-3 and TRBJ1-3, with a tentative D call TRBD1 (5 bases). Trimming took 3 bases from V and 4 from J, leaving 16 bases between them. The CDR3 consists of 16 residues. Germline CDR1 and CDR2: LGHNA and YSLEER. DNA of the CDR3: TGCGCCAGCAGCCACTCCAGCGGACAAACCGGAAACACCATATATTTT. Translating gives CASSHSSGQTGNTIYF.

There are many counts of this clonotype. The gene calls are TRBV10-3 and TRBJ1-3; 8 positions agree with TRBD1. This CDR3 is 15 amino acids long. Trimming at V came to 4 bases and at J to 0 bases, leaving 2 bases not matched to a gene. Germline V gene data show CDR1 as ENHRY and CDR2 as SYGVKD. The CDR3 loop is CAISGGQDSGNTIYF. DNA of the CDR3: TGTGCCATCAGTGGGGGACAGGACTCTGGAAACACCATATATTTT.

The chain couples TRBV6-5 to TRBJ1-1, with D possibly being TRBD1 (5 bases). The germline gives CDR1 MNHEY, CDR2 SVGAGI. V was cut by 1 base and J by 0 bases, with 12 bases left in between. The CDR3 is 16 amino acids. The CDR3 bases are TGTGCCAGCAGTTACTGGGGCGGGCTAATGAACACTGAAGCTTTCTTT. Translated, it gives CASSYWGGLMNTEAFF.

The rearrangement joins TRBV9 to TRBJ2-2, with no clear D. The CDR3 totals 14 residues. Germline V gene data show CDR1 as SGDLS and CDR2 as YYNGEE. Trimming cost V 2 bases and J 4 bases, with 9 bases left between them. The CDR3 sequence is CASSVFELTGELFF. The CDR3 coding sequence is TGTGCCAGCAGCGTGTTTGAACTCACCGGGGAGCTGTTTTTT.

This clonotype was recorded a few times. The chain employs TRBV5-1 and TRBJ1-4; TRBD1 aligns across 7 bases. Germline loops: CDR1 SGHRS, CDR2 YFSETQ. The CDR3 extends over 15 amino acids. Trimming at V came to 5 bases and at J to 6 bases, leaving 10 bases not matched to a gene. The CDR3 region is CASSYGQGEDEKLFF. The CDR3, as DNA: TGCGCCAGCAGTTATGGTCAGGGGGAGGATGAAAAACTGTTTTTT.

This clonotype has a handful of counts. The genes are TRBV6-6 and TRBJ1-2, with a tentative D call TRBD1 (5 bases). The CDR3 is 14 residues long. The V end lost 2 bases, the J end lost 4 bases, and 11 bases lay between the germline ends. The V gene's germline CDR1 is MNHNY and CDR2 SVGAGI (reference sequence). CDR3 coding DNA: TGTGCCAGCAGTTACGAGGGACGGAGCTATGGCTACACCTTC. Amino acids: CASSYEGRSYGYTF.

This clonotype turned up a few times. The chain carries TRBV29-1 and TRBJ2-1, with D maybe TRBD2 (6 bases). The V end lost 8 bases, the J end lost 3 bases, and 14 bases lay between the germline ends. Germline V gives CDR1 SQVTM, CDR2 ANQGSEA. The CDR3 sequence is 13 residues long. The CDR3 sequence is CSLTGEYYNEQFF. The CDR3 DNA sequence: TGCAGCCTAACGGGGGAATACTACAATGAGCAGTTCTTC.

The table lists this clonotype with a few counts. The CDR3 bases are TGCAGCCCACACGGGGGCTGGGGCACAGATACGCAGTATTTT. It is translated as CSPHGGWGTDTQYF. The genes are TRBV20-1 and TRBJ2-3, with D tentatively TRBD1 or TRBD2 (6 bases each). CDR3 size: 14 residues. Germline CDR1 DFQATT, CDR2 SNEGSKA (reference sequence).

This sequence joins TRBV29-1 and TRBJ2-7, with TRBD2 matching over 8 bases. Germline CDR1 and CDR2: SQVTM and ANQGSEA. CDR3 length: 13 amino acids. The ends lost 8 bases at V and 3 bases at J; junction bases unmatched: 9. CDR3 amino acids: CSTRTGRDYEQYF. In nucleotides, the CDR3 is TGCAGCACAAGAACCGGGAGGGACTACGAGCAGTACTTC.

This clonotype appeared many times. The J gene is TRBJ1-1, the V gene TRBV20-1, with D possibly TRBD1 on 5 matching bases. Germline CDR1 reads DFQATT; CDR2 reads SNEGSKA (reference sequence). The CDR3 runs 16 residues. Trimming cost V 0 bases and J 4 bases, with 18 bases left between them. CDR3 in DNA: TGCAGTGCTAGAGAGGAGGGGTGGGCCCGTGTCACTGAAGCTTTCTTT. Translating it yields CSAREEGWARVTEAFF.

Ten or more counts support this clonotype. This rearrangement joins TRBV4-1 to TRBJ1-2; D remains ambiguous. The V end lost 2 bases, the J end lost 1 base, and 8 bases lay between the germline ends. The CDR3 extends over 14 amino acids. The germline V gene has CDR1 MGHRA and CDR2 YSYEKL. The CDR3 protein is CASSQPDRNYGYTF. For the CDR3, the DNA is TGCGCCAGCAGCCAACCGGACCGTAACTATGGCTACACCTTC.

This clonotype was seen at least ten times. The chain is built from TRBV6-5 and TRBJ2-2, with D tentatively TRBD1 or TRBD2 (5 bases each). Trimming removed 5 bases from V and 4 bases from J, with 8 bases in between. This CDR3 contains 13 residues. The germline CDR1 and CDR2 sequences are MNHEY and SVGAGI. CDR3 bases: TGTGCCAGCAGTCAGGGAGTCACCGGGGAGCTGTTTTTT. This sequence encodes CASSQGVTGELFF.

The table lists this clonotype with a few counts. The chain links TRBV6-2 or TRBV6-3 to TRBJ2-1; TRBD2 matches 7 bases. V lost 1 base and J lost 7; bases outside the gene matches: 10. The CDR3 loop spans 16 amino acids. Germline loops: CDR1 MNHEY, CDR2 SVGEGT. The CDR3 DNA is TGTGCCAGCAGTTACTGGGGCGGGGGTCGATATAATGAGCAGTTCTTC. Translation: CASSYWGGGRYNEQFF.

This clonotype was counted many times. V is TRBV7-2 and J is TRBJ2-5; 11 positions agree with TRBD2. This CDR3 has 17 amino acids. Germline loops: CDR1 SGHTA, CDR2 FQGNSA. J was trimmed by 5 bases and V by 5 bases; bases with no gene match: 13. CDR3 amino acids: CASSPSGTSGPRETQYF. The CDR3 DNA reads as TGTGCCAGCAGCCCCTCCGGGACTAGCGGCCCACGCGAGACCCAGTACTTC.

This clonotype was seen at least ten times. CDR3 sequence (DNA): TGTGCCAGCAGTGACTCGGAGTTAGGGGGGCACACCGGGGAGCTGTTTTTT. Its translation is CASSDSELGGHTGELFF. V usage is TRBV6-4 and J usage is TRBJ2-2; D may match TRBD1 or TRBD2 (6 bases each). Trimming removed 0 bases at V and 3 bases at J, with 14 bases between. The CDR3 length is 17 residues. Germline lookup yields CDR1 MRHNA and CDR2 SNTAGT.